This TCR beta chain was retrieved from a study of Ad26.COV2.S vaccination and SARS-CoV-2 variants. About the research overall: Donor participated within the Ad26.COV2.S arm of the COV1001 trial.

As for this clone: Its matching antigen is unknown.

The data were produced by immunoSEQ multiplex PCR, yet TCRdb's version contains in-frame clones alone and is incomplete. In the table there are a few hundred thousand clones, 89% of which are singletons. Treatment indicated: roughly 20 received Ad26.COV2.S at low or high dose, single or two shots; 5 received placebo; per-sample allocation not given. Specimen acquisition occurred on day 63 following the initial vaccine or placebo injection. This CDR3 is 13 amino acids long. Trimming shortened V by 5 bases and J by 5 bases, and 12 bases separated the two germline ends. Germline V gene sequence: CDR1 WNHNN, CDR2 SYGVQD (reference sequence). General study results and limits: The TCR breadth and depth analyses may have understated or missed part of the total T cell responses.

The V call is TRBV10-1, the J call TRBJ2-5, with a possible D match to TRBD1 (6 bases). The receptor's source is a person aged 18 to 59 who received the Ad26.COV2.S COVID-19 vaccine or a placebo. The source material was peripheral blood, sampled in a trial of Ad26.COV2.S vaccine versus placebo. The CDR3 protein is CASSTGMGETQYF. CDR3 DNA: TGCGCCAGCAGTACAGGGATGGGGGAGACCCAGTACTTC.